This passage covers 3 T cell receptor beta chains from one sample sequenced in a study of blood T cell repertoires in COVID-19. Here immunoSEQ multiplex PCR was the method, and the copy in TCRdb shows in-frame clones only, minus some. The data show some 120,000 clones, around 80% seen once. Sequencing was done on a sample of peripheral blood. These receptors were obtained from a man between 35 and 55 years old with active or convalescent COVID-19.

This rearrangement joins TRBV5-1 to TRBJ2-7, with D perhaps matching TRBD2 (5 bases). Per germline, CDR1 SGHRS and CDR2 YFSETQ. This CDR3 has 14 amino acids. The ends were cut back, 1 base at V and 0 bases at J, with 8 bases in the middle. CDR3 coding DNA: TGCGCCAGCAGCTTGAGTCTAGCCTCCTACGAGCAGTACTTC. It codes for CASSLSLASYEQYF. The full variable domain, in which reference TRBV5-1 and TRBJ2-7 provide the parts outside the CDR3, is KAGVTQTPRYLIKTRGQQVTLSCSPISGHRSVSWYQQTPGQGLQFLFEYFSETQRNKGNFPGRFSGRQFSNSRSEMNVSTLELGDSALYLCASSLSLASYEQYFGPGTRLTVT.

The V call is TRBV9, the J call TRBJ2-7; 10 nucleotides line up with TRBD1. V was pared by 4 bases and J by 6 bases, with 7 bases of the junction left unmatched. Germline CDR1 and CDR2: SGDLS and YYNGEE. There are 14 residues in the CDR3. The CDR3 coding sequence is TGTGCCAGCAGCAACCGGGACAGGGGTGGCGAGCAGTACTTC. It codes for CASSNRDRGGEQYF.

The rearrangement links TRBV19 to TRBJ1-6; weak D call: TRBD1 (5 bases). CDR3 size: 18 residues. Looked up from germline, CDR1 is LNHDA and CDR2 is SQIVND (reference sequence). V was shortened by 5 bases and J by 0 bases, with 17 bases between the two germline ends. In DNA, the CDR3 is TGTGCCAGTAGTGGGGTAGCGGGACCGAGCTCCTATAATTCACCCCTCCACTTT. Encoded protein: CASSGVAGPSSYNSPLHF.